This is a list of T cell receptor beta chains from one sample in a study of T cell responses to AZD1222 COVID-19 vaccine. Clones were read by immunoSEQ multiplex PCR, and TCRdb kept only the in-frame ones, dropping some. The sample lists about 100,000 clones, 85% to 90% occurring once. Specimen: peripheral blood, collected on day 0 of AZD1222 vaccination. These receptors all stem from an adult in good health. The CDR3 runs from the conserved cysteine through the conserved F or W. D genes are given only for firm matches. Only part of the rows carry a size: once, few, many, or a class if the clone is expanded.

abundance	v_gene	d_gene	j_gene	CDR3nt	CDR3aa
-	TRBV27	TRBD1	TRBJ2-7	TGTGCCAGCAGTTTACAGGGACAGGGACTCCACGAGCAGTACTTC	CASSLQGQGLHEQYF
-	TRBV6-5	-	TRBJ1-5	TGTGCCAGCACCCTTTGGGGCAATCAGCCCCAGCATTTT	CASTLWGNQPQHF
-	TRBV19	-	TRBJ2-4	TGTGCCAGTAGTGGTTTGGGGGTGACAAACATTCAGTACTTC	CASSGLGVTNIQYF
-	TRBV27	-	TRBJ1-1	TGTGCCAGCAGTTTAAGGCTGAACACTGAAGCTTTCTTT	CASSLRLNTEAFF
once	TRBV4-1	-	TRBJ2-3	TGCGCCAGCAGCCAAGTAAGTCGGGTGGTATGGGCAGATACGCAGTATTTT	CASSQVSRVVWADTQYF
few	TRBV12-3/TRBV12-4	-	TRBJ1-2	TGTGCCAGCAGTCCACTGGAAGGTTATGGCTACACCTTC	CASSPLEGYGYTF
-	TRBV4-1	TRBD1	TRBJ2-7	TGCGCCAGCAGCCCCAACCAGGGGGCGTCCTACGAGCAGTACTTC	CASSPNQGASYEQYF
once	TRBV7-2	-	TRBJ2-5	TGTGCCAGCAGCTTAGCGTGGGTGCAAGAGACCCAGTACTTC	CASSLAWVQETQYF
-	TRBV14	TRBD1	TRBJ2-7	TGTGCCAGCAGCCAAGGGACAGGGCCCTACGAGCAGTACTTC	CASSQGTGPYEQYF
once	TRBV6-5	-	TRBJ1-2	TGTGCCAGCAGTTACTCTTGGCAGGTCCTGCTCGGGGCCGGCACCTTC	CASSYSWQVLLGAGTF
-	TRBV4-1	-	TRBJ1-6	TGCGCCAGCAGCCAAGGCCAACAGATCACACCCCTCCACTTT	CASSQGQQITPLHF
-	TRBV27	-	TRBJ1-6	TGTGCCAGCAGTTTTTTCTTGAATTCACCCCTCCACTTT	CASSFFLNSPLHF
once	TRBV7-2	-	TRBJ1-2	TGTGCCAGCAGCTTACGGTCGGAAGGCTACACCTTC	CASSLRSEGYTF
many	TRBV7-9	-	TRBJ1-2	TGTGCCAGCAATGGTGGGGGGGCCTATGGCTACACCTTC	CASNGGGAYGYTF
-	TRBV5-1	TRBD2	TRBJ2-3	TGCGCCAGCAGCCCCGTGGCGGGGGGGCCTGGTACGCAGTATTTT	CASSPVAGGPGTQYF
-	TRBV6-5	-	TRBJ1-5	TGTGCCAGCAGTTACGGTAGCCAGGGCGGCAATCAGCCCCAGCATTTT	CASSYGSQGGNQPQHF
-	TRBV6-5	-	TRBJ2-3	TGTGCCAGCGCTTTAGCGGTCACAGATACGCAGTATTTT	CASALAVTDTQYF